This T cell receptor beta chain is drawn from a study of blood T cell repertoires in COVID-19. Study at large: From T cells, B-cell-depleted T cells, or PBMCs came the material, which was cDNA or gDNA.

Methods used by the authors: Amplified reference gene primers provided the basis for estimating nucleated cell counts. Assay used: immunoSEQ multiplex PCR; TCRdb lists only in-frame clones, some missing. The V and J calls and clone size are taken from that table; D and trimming were inferred from the DNA. The sample lists roughly 250,000 clones, roughly 87% occurring once. The CDR3 runs 13 residues. V was clipped by 1 base and J by 2 bases, with 6 bases between them. Germline V gene lookup returns CDR1 LGHDT and CDR2 YNNKEL (reference sequence). Sequencing was done on a sample of PBMCs or T cells enriched from blood (not recorded which). The receptor was derived from a woman aged 25 to 39 with acute COVID-19. This sequence joins TRBV3-1 (or the pseudogene TRBV3-2) and TRBJ2-7; TRBD1 might be the D (6 bases). The CDR3 here is CASSQGTAYEQYF. The CDR3 nucleotides are TGTGCCAGCAGCCAAGGGACAGCCTACGAGCAGTACTTC.